Described below is a single T cell receptor beta chain sequence and its context. This entry comes from a study of T cell responses to AZD1222 COVID-19 vaccine. Study at large: Second-dose recipients at about 4 or about 12 weeks were treated as one pooled group.

Generated by immunoSEQ multiplex PCR, the TCRdb table keeps only in-frame clones and is missing some. This sample has about 140,000 clones, with 80% to 90% found just once. This CDR3 is built from 12 residues. The V end was cut by 10 bases, the J end by 5 bases, with 14 bases between. Looked up from germline, CDR1 is MDHEN and CDR2 is SYDVKM. The sequencing used peripheral blood, collected on day 0 of AZD1222 vaccination. The genes are TRBV28 and TRBJ2-5; D is unresolved. This receptor was taken from an adult in good health. The CDR3 spells CATENARETQYF. The CDR3 DNA follows: TGTGCCACCGAAAACGCTAGGGAGACCCAGTACTTC.